This T cell receptor (beta chain) was retrieved from a study of memory CD4+ T cells and cytomegalovirus serostatus. Findings and limits, study-wide: The CMV-associated TCR signature appears largely within the CD4+ memory repertoire.

This CDR3 comprises 14 residues. The V gene lost 3 bases and the J gene lost 0 bases, with 5 bases spanning the gap. Germline CDR1 SEHNR, CDR2 FQNEAQ (reference sequence). The sort gate was single viable CD3+CD4+CD8-CD45RO+ cells for memory CD4+ T cells. Serostatus was set by detecting CMV pp150, pp28, p38, p52 IgG. Note on this clone: What it recognizes is unknown.

Method: immunoSEQ multiplex PCR; TCRdb's copy keeps in-frame clones and lacks some. The profile shows 84,000 or so clones, over 80% of them singletons. The sequencing input was memory CD4+ T cells from blood. The chain links TRBV7-9 to TRBJ2-2, with unresolved D. This clonotype was obtained from an adult in good health and CMV-seronegative. CDR3: CASSFDSNTGELFF. CDR3 nucleotides: TGTGCCAGCAGCTTCGACTCGAACACCGGGGAGCTGTTTTTT.